This entry lists 14 T cell receptor beta chains sequenced from one sample in a study of beta chain features in type 1 diabetes. Study findings and constraints: For Type 1 diabetes patients, all four CD4+ subsets carried TCRB CDR3s that were moderately but significantly shorter.

All of the isolated RNA was reverse transcribed, so expressed TCRB transcripts were sequenced. The assay was immunoSEQ multiplex PCR, and TCRdb's table has in-frame clones only and misses some. The profile shows nearly 700,000 clones, roughly 13% of them singletons. Their specific antigens are unknown. The source material was naive CD4+ T cells from blood. These receptor sequences come from a man aged 18 to 30 with type 1 diabetes.

The J gene is TRBJ2-3, the V gene TRBV5-1; D remains ambiguous. Germline CDR1 SGHRS, CDR2 YFSETQ. The CDR3 totals 12 residues. V was pared by 4 bases and J by 3 bases, with 6 bases between. The CDR3 bases are TGCGCCAGCAGCCAAACTACAGATACGCAGTATTTT. This translates into CASSQTTDTQYF. Filled out from reference TRBV5-1 and TRBJ2-3, the complete variable domain reads KAGVTQTPRYLIKTRGQQVTLSCSPISGHRSVSWYQQTPGQGLQFLFEYFSETQRNKGNFPGRFSGRQFSNSRSEMNVSTLELGDSALYLCASSQTTDTQYFGPGTRLTVL.

This clone came up a few times. The genes are TRBV5-1 and TRBJ2-5; 7 nucleotides align to TRBD1. V lost 4 bases and J lost 4; bases outside the gene matches: 7. The CDR3 loop spans 14 amino acids. The germline V gene has CDR1 SGHRS and CDR2 YFSETQ. The CDR3 nucleotides read TGCGCCAGCAGCCCCGACAGGGAAGGAGAGACCCAGTACTTC. It is translated as CASSPDREGETQYF.

V gene TRBV19 combines with J gene TRBJ2-5, with 10 bases aligning to TRBD1. The CDR3 contains 16 residues. The germline V gene has CDR1 LNHDA and CDR2 SQIVND (reference sequence). With 5 bases clipped from V and 1 base from J, the junction kept 7 bases outside the gene matches. The CDR3 protein is CASSDRDRGLQETQYF. CDR3 sequence (DNA): TGTGCCAGTAGTGACCGGGACAGGGGACTCCAAGAGACCCAGTACTTC.

This clone came up a few times. The chain carries TRBV7-9 and TRBJ1-1; D might be TRBD1 (6 bases). V dropped 0 bases and J dropped 0 bases, with 8 bases sitting between them. CDR1 is SEHNR and CDR2 is FQNEAQ in the germline V gene (reference sequence). CDR3 length: 15 amino acids. DNA for the CDR3: TGTGCCAGCAGCTTAGCACAGGGAGTGAACACTGAAGCTTTCTTT. Encoded protein: CASSLAQGVNTEAFF.

This clone was detected only a few times. V and J are TRBV5-1 and TRBJ1-2; no definite D call. Trimming pared 4 bases from V and 3 bases from J, leaving 10 bases between. The CDR3 loop spans 13 amino acids. Germline V gives CDR1 SGHRS, CDR2 YFSETQ. CDR3 residues: CASSARNDYGYTF. CDR3 bases: TGCGCCAGCAGCGCGAGGAATGACTATGGCTACACCTTC.

Note on this clone: This CDR3 is also generated by other DNA sequences in the sample. The genes are TRBV29-1 and TRBJ1-5, with D unresolved. From germline, CDR1 is SQVTM and CDR2 ANQGSEA. The V end was cut by 0 bases, the J end by 6 bases, with 6 bases between. The length of the CDR3 is 12 residues. The DNA of the CDR3 is TGCAGCGTTGAAGATCCGGGTCAGCCCCAGCATTTT. This sequence encodes CSVEDPGQPQHF.

This clone was seen only a few times. V and J are TRBV2 and TRBJ1-5; D is unclear. Germline CDR1 is SNHLY and CDR2 is FYNNEI. The length of the CDR3 is 15 residues. The V gene lost 1 base and the J gene lost 1 base, with 8 bases spanning the gap. The CDR3 spells CASSEEHISNQPQHF. In DNA, the CDR3 is TGTGCCAGCAGTGAAGAACACATAAGCAATCAGCCCCAGCATTTT.

The chain employs TRBV6-5 and TRBJ1-3; D may be TRBD1 (6 bases). The CDR3 sequence is 15 residues long. V dropped 5 bases and J dropped 3 bases, with 14 bases sitting between them. Germline V lookup: CDR1 MNHEY, CDR2 SVGAGI. The CDR3 region is CASSGSGGFGNTIYF. The CDR3 nucleotides read TGTGCCAGCAGTGGGTCGGGGGGCTTTGGAAACACCATATATTTT.

CDR3 nucleotide sequence: TGTGCCACCAGCACCCTAGTGACAGGGGGATTTCAAGAGACCCAGTACTTC. It is translated as CATSTLVTGGFQETQYF. V is TRBV15 and J is TRBJ2-5; 9 positions agree with TRBD1. Germline trimming cut 4 bases from V and 2 bases from J; bases unmatched to any gene: 11. Per germline, CDR1 LNHNV and CDR2 YYDKDF (reference sequence). The CDR3 has 17 amino acids.

The rearrangement links TRBV27 to TRBJ2-7, with D tentatively TRBD1 or TRBD2 (5 bases each). The CDR3 has 15 amino acids. Germline CDR1 MNHEY, CDR2 SMNVEV (reference sequence). V dropped 2 bases and J dropped 3 bases, with 14 bases sitting between them. In DNA, the CDR3 is TGTGCCAGCAGTTTACGGGGCCAGGAGAGCTACGAGCAGTACTTC. Protein sequence: CASSLRGQESYEQYF.

This clone was counted a few times. V usage is TRBV28 and J usage is TRBJ1-5; D remains unclear. CDR3 length: 12 amino acids. The V end was cut by 4 bases, the J end by 11 bases, with 12 bases between. The germline V gene encodes CDR1 MDHEN and CDR2 SYDVKM. The DNA for the CDR3 is TGTGCCAGCAGTTCCGAGCGACCGGCCCAGCATTTT. Its translation is CASSSERPAQHF. Full variable domain (rest looked up from reference TRBV28 and TRBJ1-5): DVKVTQSSRYLVKRTGEKVFLECVQDMDHENMFWYRQDPGLGLRLIYFSYDVKMKEKGDIPEGYSVSREKKERFSLILESASTNQTSMYLCASSSERPAQHFGDGTRLSIL.

This chain uses TRBV30 with TRBJ1-4; 7 bases align to TRBD1. Germline V CDR1 and CDR2: GTSNPN, SVGIG (reference sequence). The V segment lost 8 bases and the J segment 8 bases; nucleotides outside the gene matches: 11. The CDR3 totals 13 residues. In nucleotides, the CDR3 is TGTGCCGGAGGGGCCCCGACAGGGGAAAAACTGTTTTTT. Its protein is CAGGAPTGEKLFF.

The CDR3 loop is CASSDGTRGVGNTIYF. In nucleotides, the CDR3 is TGTGCCAGCAGTGATGGGACCAGGGGAGTTGGAAACACCATATATTTT. This chain uses TRBV6-1 with TRBJ1-3; tentatively, D is TRBD1 (6 bases). Trimming stripped 3 bases from V and 3 bases from J, with 15 bases between. CDR1 MNHNS and CDR2 SASEGT come from the germline V gene. The CDR3 has 16 amino acids.

This clone was seen only a few times. The chain is built from TRBV2 and TRBJ1-5, with 9 nucleotides matching TRBD1. The CDR3 length is 14 residues. V shed 5 bases and J 7 bases; nucleotides not matched to a gene: 6. The germline CDR1 and CDR2 sequences are SNHLY and FYNNEI. The CDR3, as DNA: TGTGCCAGCAGTTCGGACAGGGGAGGCCAGCCCCAGCATTTT. Translating it yields CASSSDRGGQPQHF.